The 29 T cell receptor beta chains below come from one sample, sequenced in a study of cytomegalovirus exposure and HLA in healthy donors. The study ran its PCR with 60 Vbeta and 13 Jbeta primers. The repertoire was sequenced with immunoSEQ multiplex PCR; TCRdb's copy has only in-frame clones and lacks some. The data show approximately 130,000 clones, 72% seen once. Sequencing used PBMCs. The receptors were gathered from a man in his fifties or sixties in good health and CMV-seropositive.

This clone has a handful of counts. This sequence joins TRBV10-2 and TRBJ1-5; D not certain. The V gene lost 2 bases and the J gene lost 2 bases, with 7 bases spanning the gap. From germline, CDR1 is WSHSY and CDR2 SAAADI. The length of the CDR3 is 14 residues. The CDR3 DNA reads TGCGCCAGCAGTGAGACGGCGGGCAATCAGCCCCAGCATTTT. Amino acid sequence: CASSETAGNQPQHF.

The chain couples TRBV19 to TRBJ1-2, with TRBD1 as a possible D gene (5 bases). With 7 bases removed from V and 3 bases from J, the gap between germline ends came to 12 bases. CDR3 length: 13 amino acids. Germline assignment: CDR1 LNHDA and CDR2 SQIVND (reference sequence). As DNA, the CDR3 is TGTGCCAGTACTACGGACACGGACTATGGCTACACCTTC. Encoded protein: CASTTDTDYGYTF.

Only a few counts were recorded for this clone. The DNA of the CDR3 is TGTGCCAGCAGGACAGGACAGGGGATGAACACTGAAGCTTTCTTT. Translated: CASRTGQGMNTEAFF. This rearrangement joins TRBV14 to TRBJ1-1, with TRBD1 identical over 9 bases. The V gene's germline CDR1 is SGHDN and CDR2 FVKESK. The CDR3 length is 15 residues. V lost 6 bases to trimming and J lost 0 bases; unmatched junction nucleotides: 5.

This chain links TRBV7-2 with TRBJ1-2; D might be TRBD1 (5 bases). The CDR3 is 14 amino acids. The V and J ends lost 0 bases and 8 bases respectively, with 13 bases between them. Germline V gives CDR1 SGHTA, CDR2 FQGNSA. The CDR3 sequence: CASSLASTVRGYTF. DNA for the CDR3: TGTGCCAGCAGCTTAGCGTCGACAGTCCGGGGCTACACCTTC.

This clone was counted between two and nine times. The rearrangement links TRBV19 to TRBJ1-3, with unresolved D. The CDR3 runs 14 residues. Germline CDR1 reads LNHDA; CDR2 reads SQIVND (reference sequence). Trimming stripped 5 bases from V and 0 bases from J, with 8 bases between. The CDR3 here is CASSPGSSGNTIYF. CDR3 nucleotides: TGTGCCAGTAGTCCGGGGTCCTCTGGAAACACCATATATTTT.

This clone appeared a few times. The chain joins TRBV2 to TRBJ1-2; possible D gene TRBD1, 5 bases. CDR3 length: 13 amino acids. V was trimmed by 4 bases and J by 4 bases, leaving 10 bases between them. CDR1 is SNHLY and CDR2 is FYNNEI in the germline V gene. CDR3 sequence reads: CASSAQGLYGYTF. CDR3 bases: TGTGCCAGCAGTGCCCAGGGTCTCTATGGCTACACCTTC.

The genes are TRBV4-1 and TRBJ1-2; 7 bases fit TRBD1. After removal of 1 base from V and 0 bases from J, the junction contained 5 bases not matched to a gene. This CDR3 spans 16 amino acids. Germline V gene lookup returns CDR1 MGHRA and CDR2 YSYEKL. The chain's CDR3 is CASSQGAGGPNYGYTF. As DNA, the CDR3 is TGCGCCAGCAGCCAAGGTGCAGGGGGTCCTAACTATGGCTACACCTTC.

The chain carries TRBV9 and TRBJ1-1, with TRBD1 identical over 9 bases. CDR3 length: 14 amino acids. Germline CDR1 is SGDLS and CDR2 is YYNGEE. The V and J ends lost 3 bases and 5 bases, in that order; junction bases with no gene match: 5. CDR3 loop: CASSAGTGTTEAFF. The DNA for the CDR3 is TGTGCCAGCAGCGCCGGGACAGGGACGACTGAAGCTTTCTTT.

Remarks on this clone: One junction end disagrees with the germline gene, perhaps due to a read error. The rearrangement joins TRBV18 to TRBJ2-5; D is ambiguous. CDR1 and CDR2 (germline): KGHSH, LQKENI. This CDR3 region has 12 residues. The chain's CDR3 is CASSTYQETQYF. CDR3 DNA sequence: TGTGCCAGCTCAACGTACCAGGAGACCCAGTACTTC.

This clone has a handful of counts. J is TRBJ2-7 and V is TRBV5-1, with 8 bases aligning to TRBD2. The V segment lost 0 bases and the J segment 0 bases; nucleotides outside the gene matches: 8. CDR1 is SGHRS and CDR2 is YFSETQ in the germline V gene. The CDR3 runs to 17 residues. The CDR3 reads CASSLGLSSGSSYEQYF. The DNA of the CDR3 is TGCGCCAGCAGCTTGGGGCTGAGCAGCGGGAGCTCCTACGAGCAGTACTTC. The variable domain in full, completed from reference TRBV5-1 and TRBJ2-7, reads KAGVTQTPRYLIKTRGQQVTLSCSPISGHRSVSWYQQTPGQGLQFLFEYFSETQRNKGNFPGRFSGRQFSNSRSEMNVSTLELGDSALYLCASSLGLSSGSSYEQYFGPGTRLTVT.

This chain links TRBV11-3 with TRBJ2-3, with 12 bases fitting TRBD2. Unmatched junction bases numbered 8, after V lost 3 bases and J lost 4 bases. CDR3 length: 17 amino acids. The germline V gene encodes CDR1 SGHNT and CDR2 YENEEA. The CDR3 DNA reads TGTGCCAGCAGCTTGGAGTCGACTAGCGGGGGATCAGATACGCAGTATTTT. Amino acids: CASSLESTSGGSDTQYF.

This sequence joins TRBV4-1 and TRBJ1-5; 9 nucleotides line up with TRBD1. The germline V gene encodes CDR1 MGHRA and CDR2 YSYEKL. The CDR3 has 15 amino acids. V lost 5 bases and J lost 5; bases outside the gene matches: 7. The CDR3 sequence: CASSDPGTGYQPQHF. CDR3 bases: TGCGCCAGCAGCGACCCCGGGACAGGGTATCAGCCCCAGCATTTT.

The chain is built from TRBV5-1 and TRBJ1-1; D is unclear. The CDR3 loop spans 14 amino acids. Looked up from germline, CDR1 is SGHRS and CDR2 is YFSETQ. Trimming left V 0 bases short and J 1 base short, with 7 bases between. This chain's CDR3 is CASSLDSRNTEAFF. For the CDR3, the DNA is TGCGCCAGCAGCTTGGACAGCCGGAACACTGAAGCTTTCTTT. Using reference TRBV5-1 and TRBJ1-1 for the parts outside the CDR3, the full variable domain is KAGVTQTPRYLIKTRGQQVTLSCSPISGHRSVSWYQQTPGQGLQFLFEYFSETQRNKGNFPGRFSGRQFSNSRSEMNVSTLELGDSALYLCASSLDSRNTEAFFGQGTRLTVV.

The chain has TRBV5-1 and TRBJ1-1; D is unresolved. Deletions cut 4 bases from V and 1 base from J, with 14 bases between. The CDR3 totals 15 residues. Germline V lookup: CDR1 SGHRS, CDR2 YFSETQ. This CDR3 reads CASSPVTAGNTEAFF. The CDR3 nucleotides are TGCGCCAGCAGCCCCGTCACGGCAGGGAACACTGAAGCTTTCTTT.

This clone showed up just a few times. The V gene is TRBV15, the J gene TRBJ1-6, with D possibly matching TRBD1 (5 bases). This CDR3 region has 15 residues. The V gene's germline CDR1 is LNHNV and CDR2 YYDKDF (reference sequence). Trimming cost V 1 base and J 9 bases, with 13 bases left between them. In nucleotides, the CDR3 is TGTGCCACCAGCAGAGCCAGGGAAGGATCTTCACCCCTCCACTTT. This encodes CATSRAREGSSPLHF.

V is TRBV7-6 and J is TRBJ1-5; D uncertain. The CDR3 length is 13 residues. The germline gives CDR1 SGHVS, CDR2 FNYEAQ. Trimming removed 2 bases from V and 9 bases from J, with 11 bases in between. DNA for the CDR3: TGTGCCAGCAGCTTAAGCGTTGCGGGGCCCCAGCATTTT. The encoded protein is CASSLSVAGPQHF.

The CDR3 region is CASSLRQGEAFF. The CDR3 DNA sequence: TGTGCCAGCAGCCTTCGACAGGGCGAAGCTTTCTTT. The chain combines TRBV28 with TRBJ1-1; 7 bases align to TRBD1. J lost 8 bases, V lost 6 bases, and 6 bases had no gene match. This CDR3 spans 12 amino acids. Per the germline V gene, CDR1 is MDHEN and CDR2 is SYDVKM. Supplemented by reference TRBV28 and TRBJ1-1, the full variable domain reads DVKVTQSSRYLVKRTGEKVFLECVQDMDHENMFWYRQDPGLGLRLIYFSYDVKMKEKGDIPEGYSVSREKKERFSLILESASTNQTSMYLCASSLRQGEAFFGQGTRLTVV.

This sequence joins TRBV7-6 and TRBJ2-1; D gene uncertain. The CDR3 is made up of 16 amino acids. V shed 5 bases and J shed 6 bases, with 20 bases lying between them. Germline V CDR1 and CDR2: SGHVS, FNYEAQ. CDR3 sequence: CASSAVYSTIVNEQFF. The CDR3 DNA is TGTGCCAGCAGCGCCGTTTACAGCACGATAGTCAATGAGCAGTTCTTC.

The CDR3 nucleotides read TGTGCCAGCAGCTTAGCGGGGGGTTTGGGCACTGAAGCTTTCTTT. Its translation is CASSLAGGLGTEAFF. The chain uses TRBV11-2 and TRBJ1-1; D might be TRBD1 (5 bases). Germline V CDR1 and CDR2: SGHAT, FQNNGV. The V and J ends lost 1 base and 4 bases respectively, with 13 bases between them. The CDR3 has 15 residues.

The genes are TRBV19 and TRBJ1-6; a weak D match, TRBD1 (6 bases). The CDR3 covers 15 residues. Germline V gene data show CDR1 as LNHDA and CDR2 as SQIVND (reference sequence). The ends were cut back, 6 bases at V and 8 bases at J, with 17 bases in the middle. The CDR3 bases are TGTGCCAGTAGGACTCCAGGGACAAAGGATTCACCCCTCCACTTT. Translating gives CASRTPGTKDSPLHF.

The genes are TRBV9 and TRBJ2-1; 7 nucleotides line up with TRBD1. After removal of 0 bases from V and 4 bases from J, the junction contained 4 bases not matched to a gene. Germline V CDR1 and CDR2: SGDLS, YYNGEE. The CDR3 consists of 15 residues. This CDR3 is CASSVEGAPYNEQFF. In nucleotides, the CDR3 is TGTGCCAGCAGCGTAGAGGGGGCCCCTTACAATGAGCAGTTCTTC.

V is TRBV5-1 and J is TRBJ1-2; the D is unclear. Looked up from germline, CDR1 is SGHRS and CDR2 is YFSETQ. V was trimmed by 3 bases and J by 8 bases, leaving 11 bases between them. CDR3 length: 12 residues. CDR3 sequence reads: CASSSVPGGYTF. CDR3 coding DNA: TGCGCCAGCAGCTCCGTTCCAGGCGGCTACACCTTC.

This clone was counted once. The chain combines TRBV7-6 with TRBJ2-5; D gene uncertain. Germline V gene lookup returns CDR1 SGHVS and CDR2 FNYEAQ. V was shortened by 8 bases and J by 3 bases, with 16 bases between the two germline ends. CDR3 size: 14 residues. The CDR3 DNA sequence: TGTGCCAGCCTAAAGTCTCCTCCCGAAGAGACCCAGTACTTC. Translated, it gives CASLKSPPEETQYF.

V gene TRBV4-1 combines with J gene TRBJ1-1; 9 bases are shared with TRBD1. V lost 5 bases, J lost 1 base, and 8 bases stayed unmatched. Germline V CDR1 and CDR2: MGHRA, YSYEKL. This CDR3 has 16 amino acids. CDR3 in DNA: TGCGCCAGCAGCTCCCGGACAGGGGCCACGAACACTGAAGCTTTCTTT. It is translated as CASSSRTGATNTEAFF.

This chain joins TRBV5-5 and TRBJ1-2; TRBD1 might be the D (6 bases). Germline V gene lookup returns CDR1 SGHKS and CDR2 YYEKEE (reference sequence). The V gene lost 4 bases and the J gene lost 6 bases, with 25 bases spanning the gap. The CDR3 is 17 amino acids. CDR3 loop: CASSPRHGAGAVNGYTF. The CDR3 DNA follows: TGTGCCAGCAGCCCGCGGCACGGGGCAGGGGCGGTAAATGGCTACACCTTC.

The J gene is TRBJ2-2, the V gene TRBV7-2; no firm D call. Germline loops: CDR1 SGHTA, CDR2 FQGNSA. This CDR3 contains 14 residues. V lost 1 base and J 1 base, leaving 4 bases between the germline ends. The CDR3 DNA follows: TGTGCCAGCAGCTTAGATCGGAACACCGGGGAGCTGTTTTTT. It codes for CASSLDRNTGELFF.

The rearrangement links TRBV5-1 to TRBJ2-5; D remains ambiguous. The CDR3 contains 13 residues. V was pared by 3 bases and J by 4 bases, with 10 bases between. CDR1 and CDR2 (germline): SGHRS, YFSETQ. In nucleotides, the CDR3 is TGCGCCAGCAGCTCGACACCCGGAGAGACCCAGTACTTC. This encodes CASSSTPGETQYF.

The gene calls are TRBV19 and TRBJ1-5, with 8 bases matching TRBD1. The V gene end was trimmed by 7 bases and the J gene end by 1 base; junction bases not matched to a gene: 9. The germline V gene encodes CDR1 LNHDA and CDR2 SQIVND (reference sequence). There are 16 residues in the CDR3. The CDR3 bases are TGTGCCAGTACTCTCGACAGGGGAGGAAGCAATCAGCCCCAGCATTTT. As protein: CASTLDRGGSNQPQHF.

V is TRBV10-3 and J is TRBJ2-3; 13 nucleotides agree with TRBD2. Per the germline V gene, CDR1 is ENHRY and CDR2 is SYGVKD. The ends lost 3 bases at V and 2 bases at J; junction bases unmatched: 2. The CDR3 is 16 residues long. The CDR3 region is CAISEGTSGVTDTQYF. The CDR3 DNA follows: TGTGCCATCAGTGAAGGGACTAGCGGGGTCACAGATACGCAGTATTTT.